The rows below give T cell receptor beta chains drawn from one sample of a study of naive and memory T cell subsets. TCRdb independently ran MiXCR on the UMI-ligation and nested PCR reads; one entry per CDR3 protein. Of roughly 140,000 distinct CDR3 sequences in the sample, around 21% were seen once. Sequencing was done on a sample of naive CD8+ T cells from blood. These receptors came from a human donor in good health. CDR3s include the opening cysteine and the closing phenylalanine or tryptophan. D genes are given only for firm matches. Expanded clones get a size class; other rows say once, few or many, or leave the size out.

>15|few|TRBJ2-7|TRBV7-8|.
CASSLEDGSSYEQYF
TGTGCCAGCAGCTTAGAAGACGGGAGCTCCTACGAGCAGTACTTC
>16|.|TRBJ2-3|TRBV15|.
CATSREDSTITDTQYF
TGTGCCACCAGCAGAGAAGACAGCACCATCACAGATACGCAGTATTTT
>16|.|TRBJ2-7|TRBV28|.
CASSPSPGGSSNEQYF
TGTGCCAGCAGTCCAAGCCCAGGCGGGTCGTCGAACGAGCAGTACTTC
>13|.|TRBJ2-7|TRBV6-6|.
CASSYGYSYEQYF
TGTGCCAGCAGTTACGGGTATTCCTACGAGCAGTACTTC
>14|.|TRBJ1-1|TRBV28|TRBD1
CASSPTGVGTEAFF
TGTGCCAGCAGTCCGACAGGGGTGGGCACTGAAGCTTTCTTT
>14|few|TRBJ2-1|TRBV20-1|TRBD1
CSATDRGIDNEQFF
TGCAGTGCTACCGACAGGGGGATCGACAATGAGCAGTTCTTC
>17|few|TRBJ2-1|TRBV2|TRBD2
CASSEGGTSLPYNEQFF
TGTGCCAGCAGTGAGGGAGGGACTAGTTTACCCTACAATGAGCAGTTCTTC
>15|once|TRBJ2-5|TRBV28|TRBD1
CASSFYRGAGETQYF
TGTGCCAGCAGTTTCTACAGGGGGGCGGGCGAGACCCAGTACTTC
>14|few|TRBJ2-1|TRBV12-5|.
CASGLEDIYNEQFF
TGTGCTAGTGGTTTGGAAGACATTTACAATGAGCAGTTCTTC
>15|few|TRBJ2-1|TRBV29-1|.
CSVESYTHSYNEQFF
TGCAGCGTTGAGTCTTACACCCACTCCTACAATGAGCAGTTCTTC
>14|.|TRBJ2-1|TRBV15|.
CATTHGPPDNEQFF
TGTGCCACCACCCACGGGCCCCCGGACAATGAGCAGTTCTTC
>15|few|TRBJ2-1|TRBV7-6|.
CASSFKREVYNEQFF
TGTGCCAGCAGCTTTAAGAGGGAGGTCTACAATGAGCAGTTCTTC
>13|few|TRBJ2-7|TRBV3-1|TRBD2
CASSTAGAYEQYF
TGTGCCAGCAGCACGGCGGGGGCCTACGAGCAGTACTTC
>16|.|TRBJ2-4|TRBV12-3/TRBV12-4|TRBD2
CASSFLAGGPKNIQYF
TGTGCCAGCAGTTTTTTGGCGGGAGGACCAAAAAACATTCAGTACTTC
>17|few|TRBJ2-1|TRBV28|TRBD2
CASQSSGRSSSYNEQFF
TGTGCCAGTCAATCTAGCGGGAGGTCCAGCTCCTACAATGAGCAGTTCTTC
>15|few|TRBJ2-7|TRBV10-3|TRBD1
CAISDRDRSSYEQYF
TGTGCCATCAGTGATAGGGACAGGAGCTCCTACGAGCAGTACTTC
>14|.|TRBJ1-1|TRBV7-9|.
CASSSRVTESEAFF
TGTGCCAGCAGCTCGAGGGTGACTGAATCTGAAGCTTTCTTT
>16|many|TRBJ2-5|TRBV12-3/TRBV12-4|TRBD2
CASSLVSSGRRETQYF
TGTGCCAGCAGTTTAGTCTCTAGCGGGAGGCGAGAGACCCAGTACTTC
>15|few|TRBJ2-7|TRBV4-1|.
CASSQVAEAPYEQYF
TGCGCCAGCAGCCAAGTTGCGGAGGCTCCCTACGAGCAGTACTTC
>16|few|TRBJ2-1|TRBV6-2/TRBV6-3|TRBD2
CASSFNVAGGVDEQFF
TGTGCCAGCAGTTTTAATGTAGCGGGAGGTGTCGATGAGCAGTTCTTC
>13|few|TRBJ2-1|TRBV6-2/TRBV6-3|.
CASSYVRNLRQFF
TGTGCCAGCAGTTACGTAAGGAATTTGAGGCAGTTCTTC
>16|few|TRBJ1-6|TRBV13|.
CASSLQGSSYNSPLHF
TGTGCCAGCAGCTTACAGGGGAGCTCCTATAATTCACCCCTCCACTTT
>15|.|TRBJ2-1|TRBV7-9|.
CASSRPTGPYNEQFF
TGTGCCAGCAGCCGCCCAACCGGTCCCTACAATGAGCAGTTCTTC